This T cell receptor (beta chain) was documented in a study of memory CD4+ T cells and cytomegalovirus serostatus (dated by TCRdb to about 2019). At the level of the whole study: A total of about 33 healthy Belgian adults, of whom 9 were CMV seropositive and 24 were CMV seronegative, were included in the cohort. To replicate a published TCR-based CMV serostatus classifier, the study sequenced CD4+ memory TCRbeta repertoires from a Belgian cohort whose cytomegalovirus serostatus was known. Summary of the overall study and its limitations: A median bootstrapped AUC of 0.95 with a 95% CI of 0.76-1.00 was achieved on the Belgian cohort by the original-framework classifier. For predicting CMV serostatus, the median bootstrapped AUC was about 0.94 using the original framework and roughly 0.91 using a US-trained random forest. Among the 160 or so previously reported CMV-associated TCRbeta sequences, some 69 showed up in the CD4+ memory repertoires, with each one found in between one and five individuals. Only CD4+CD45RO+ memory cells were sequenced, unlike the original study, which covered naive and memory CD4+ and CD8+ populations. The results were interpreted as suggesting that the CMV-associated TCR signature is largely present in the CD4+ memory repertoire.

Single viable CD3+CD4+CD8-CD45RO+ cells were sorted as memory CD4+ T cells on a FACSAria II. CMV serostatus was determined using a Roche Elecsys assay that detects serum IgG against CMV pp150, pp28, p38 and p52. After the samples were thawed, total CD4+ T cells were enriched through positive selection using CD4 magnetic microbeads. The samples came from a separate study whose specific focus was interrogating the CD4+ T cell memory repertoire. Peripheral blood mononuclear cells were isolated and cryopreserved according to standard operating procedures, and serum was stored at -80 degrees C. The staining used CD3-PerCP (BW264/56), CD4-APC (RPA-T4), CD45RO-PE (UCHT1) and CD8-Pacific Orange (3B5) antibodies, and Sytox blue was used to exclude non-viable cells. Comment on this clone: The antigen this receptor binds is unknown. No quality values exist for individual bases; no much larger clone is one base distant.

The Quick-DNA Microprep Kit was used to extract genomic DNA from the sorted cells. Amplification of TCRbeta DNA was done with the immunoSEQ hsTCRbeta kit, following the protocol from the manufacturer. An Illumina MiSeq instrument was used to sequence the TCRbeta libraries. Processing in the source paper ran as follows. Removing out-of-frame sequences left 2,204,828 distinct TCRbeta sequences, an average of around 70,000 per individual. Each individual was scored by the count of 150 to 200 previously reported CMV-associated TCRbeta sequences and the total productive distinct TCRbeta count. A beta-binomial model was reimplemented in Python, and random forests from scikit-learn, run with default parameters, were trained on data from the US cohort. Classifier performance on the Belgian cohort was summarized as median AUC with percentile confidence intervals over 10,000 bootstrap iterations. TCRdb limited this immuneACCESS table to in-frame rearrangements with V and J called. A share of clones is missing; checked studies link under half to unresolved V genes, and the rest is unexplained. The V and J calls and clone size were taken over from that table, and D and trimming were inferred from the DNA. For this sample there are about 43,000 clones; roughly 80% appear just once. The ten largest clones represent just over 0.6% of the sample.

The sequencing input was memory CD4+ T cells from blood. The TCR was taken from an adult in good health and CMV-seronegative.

CDR3 reads: CASSQEWGGIGQDTQYF. The DNA sequence follows: TGTGCCAGCAGCCAAGAATGGGGAGGGATTGGGCAAGATACGCAGTATTTT. The receptor chain draws on TRBV4-2 and TRBJ2-3; the junction holds 7 bases that match TRBD2. Taken from cysteine to phenylalanine, the CDR3 has 17 residues. Only the CDR3 DNA stays, 51 bases, in frame from base 1. For CDR1 and CDR2, the germline V gene lists LGHNA and YNFKEQ. V is trimmed back by 0 bases and J by 5 bases, and the junction contains 11 bases that no gene match accounts for.